A single sample is the source of the 2 T cell receptor beta chains below, sequenced in a study of OX40 agonist ivuxolimab in advanced cancers. TCRdb's copy holds only in-frame clones and misses some; the assay was immunoSEQ multiplex PCR. The table has tens of thousands of clones, 84% seen once; the top ten hold roughly 6.6%. The input for sequencing was CD4+ or CD8+ T cells sorted from blood, taken in a trial of the OX40 agonist ivuxolimab. The receptor source for this set is an adult with an advanced solid tumor such as melanoma, head and neck, liver or kidney cancer.

The V gene is TRBV5-4, the J gene TRBJ2-5; TRBD2 matches at 16 bases. This CDR3 contains 17 residues. V gave up 5 bases and J gave up 4 bases; unmatched junction bases: 8. The germline V gene encodes CDR1 SGHNT and CDR2 YYREEE (reference sequence). This chain's CDR3 is CASSPGTSGGAGETQYF. The CDR3 DNA reads as TGTGCCAGCAGTCCCGGGACTAGCGGGGGGGCCGGAGAGACCCAGTACTTC.

The chain recombines TRBV2 with TRBJ1-1; D gene uncertain. This CDR3 has 14 residues. V gave up 7 bases and J gave up 0 bases, with 12 bases separating them. The germline V gene encodes CDR1 SNHLY and CDR2 FYNNEI. CDR3 nucleotide sequence: TGTGCCAGCACCGAGGAGCTATTGAACACTGAAGCTTTCTTT. Protein sequence: CASTEELLNTEAFF.